The present TCR beta chain was sequenced within a study of cytomegalovirus exposure and HLA in healthy donors. As concerns this clone: Its antigen is as yet unknown.

The donors comprised healthy bone marrow donors. V gave up 1 base and J gave up 4 bases, with 10 bases separating them. The CDR3 is 15 amino acids. From germline, CDR1 is WNHNN and CDR2 SYGVQD (reference sequence). Points from the study as a whole: When analyzed later, a missense DCLRE1C variant was found to be linked to TCR beta V- and J-gene trimming. Sequences of the TCR beta chain were said to predict the HLA-A and HLA-B alleles of most subjects accurately.

The PCR had 60 Vbeta and 13 Jbeta primers. Here immunoSEQ multiplex PCR was the method, and the copy in TCRdb shows in-frame clones only, minus some. The sample has fewer than 110,000 clones; 74% are singletons. This clonotype was obtained from a woman aged 40 to 49 in good health and CMV-seropositive. V is TRBV10-1 and J is TRBJ2-2; D may be TRBD1 (5 bases). The sequencing sample was made of PBMCs. The CDR3 region has the DNA TGCGCCAGCAGTGAGTTGGAAGGGGCCACCGGGGAGCTGTTTTTT. Its protein is CASSELEGATGELFF.